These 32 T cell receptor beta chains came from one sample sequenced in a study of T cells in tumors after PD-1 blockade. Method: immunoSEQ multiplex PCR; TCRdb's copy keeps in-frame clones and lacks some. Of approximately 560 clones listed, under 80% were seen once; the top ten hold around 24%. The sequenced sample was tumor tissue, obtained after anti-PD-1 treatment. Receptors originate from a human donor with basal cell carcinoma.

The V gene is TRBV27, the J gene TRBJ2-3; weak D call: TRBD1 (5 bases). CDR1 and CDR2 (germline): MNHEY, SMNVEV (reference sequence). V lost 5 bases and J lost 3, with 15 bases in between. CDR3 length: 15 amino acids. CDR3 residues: CASSVIGVRTDTQYF. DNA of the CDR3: TGTGCCAGCAGTGTTATAGGGGTAAGAACAGATACGCAGTATTTT.

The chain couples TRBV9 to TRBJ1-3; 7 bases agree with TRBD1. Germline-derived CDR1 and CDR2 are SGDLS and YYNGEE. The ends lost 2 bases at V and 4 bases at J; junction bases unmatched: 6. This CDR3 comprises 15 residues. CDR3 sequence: CASSVMTGTGNTIYF. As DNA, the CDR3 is TGTGCCAGCAGCGTCATGACAGGGACAGGAAACACCATATATTTT.

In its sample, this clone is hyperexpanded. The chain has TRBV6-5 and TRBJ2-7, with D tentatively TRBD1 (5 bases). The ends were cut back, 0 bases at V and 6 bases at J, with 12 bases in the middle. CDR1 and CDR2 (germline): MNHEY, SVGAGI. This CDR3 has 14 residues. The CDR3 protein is CASSYSGQAAEQYF. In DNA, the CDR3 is TGTGCCAGCAGTTACTCGGGGCAGGCTGCCGAGCAGTACTTC.

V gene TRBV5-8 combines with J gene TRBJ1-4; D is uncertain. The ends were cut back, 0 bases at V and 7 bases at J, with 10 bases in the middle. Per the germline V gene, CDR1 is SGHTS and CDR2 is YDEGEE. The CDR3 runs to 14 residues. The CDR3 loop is CASSLGTTGEKLFF. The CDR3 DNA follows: TGTGCCAGCAGCTTGGGTACGACGGGTGAAAAACTGTTTTTT.

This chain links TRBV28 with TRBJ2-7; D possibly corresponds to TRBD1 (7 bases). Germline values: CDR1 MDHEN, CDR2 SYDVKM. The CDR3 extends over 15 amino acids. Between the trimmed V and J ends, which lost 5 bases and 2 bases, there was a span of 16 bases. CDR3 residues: CASSTWRDSTYEQYF. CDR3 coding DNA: TGTGCCAGCAGTACATGGCGGGACAGTACCTACGAGCAGTACTTC.

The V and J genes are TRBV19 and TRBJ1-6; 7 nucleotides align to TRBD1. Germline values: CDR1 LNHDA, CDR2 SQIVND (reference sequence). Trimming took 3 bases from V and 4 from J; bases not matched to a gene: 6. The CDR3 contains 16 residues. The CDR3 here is CASSISGTAYNSPLHF. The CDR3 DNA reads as TGTGCCAGTAGTATTAGCGGGACAGCATATAATTCACCCCTCCACTTT.

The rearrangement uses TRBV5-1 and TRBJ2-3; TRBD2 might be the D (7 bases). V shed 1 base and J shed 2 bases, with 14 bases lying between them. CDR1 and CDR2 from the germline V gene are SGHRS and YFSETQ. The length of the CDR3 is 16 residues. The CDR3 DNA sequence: TGCGCCAGCAGCTTGAATGCGGGGGCTTTCACAGATACGCAGTATTTT. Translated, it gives CASSLNAGAFTDTQYF.

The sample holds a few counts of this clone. CDR3 in amino acids: CASTRANQPQHF. DNA for the CDR3: TGTGCCAGCACTAGGGCGAATCAGCCCCAGCATTTT. This rearrangement joins TRBV12-3 or TRBV12-4 to TRBJ1-5; D ambiguous. The CDR3 length is 12 residues. V was shortened by 7 bases and J by 4 bases, with 8 bases between the two germline ends.

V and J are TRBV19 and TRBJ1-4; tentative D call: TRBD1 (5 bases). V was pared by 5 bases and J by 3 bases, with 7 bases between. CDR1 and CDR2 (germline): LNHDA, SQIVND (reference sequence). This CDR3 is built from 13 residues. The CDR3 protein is CASSRTPNEKLFF. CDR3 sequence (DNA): TGTGCCAGTAGTCGGACACCTAATGAAAAACTGTTTTTT.

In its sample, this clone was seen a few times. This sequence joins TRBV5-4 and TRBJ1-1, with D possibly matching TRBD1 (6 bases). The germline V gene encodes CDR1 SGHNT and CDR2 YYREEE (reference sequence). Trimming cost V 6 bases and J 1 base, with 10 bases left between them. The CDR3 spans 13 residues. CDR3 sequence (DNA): TGTGCCAGCAACCTGGGACAGAACACTGAAGCTTTCTTT. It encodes CASNLGQNTEAFF. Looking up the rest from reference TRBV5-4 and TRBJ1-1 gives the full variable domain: ETGVTQSPTHLIKTRGQQVTLRCSSQSGHNTVSWYQQALGQGPQFIFQYYREEENGRGNFPPRFSGLQFPNYSSELNVNALELDDSALYLCASNLGQNTEAFFGQGTRLTVV.

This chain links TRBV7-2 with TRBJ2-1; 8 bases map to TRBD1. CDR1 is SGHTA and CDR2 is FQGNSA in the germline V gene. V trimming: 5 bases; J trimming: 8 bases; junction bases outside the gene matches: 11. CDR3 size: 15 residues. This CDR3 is CASSARQGPSDEQFF. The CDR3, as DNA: TGTGCCAGCAGCGCTCGACAGGGGCCTAGCGATGAGCAGTTCTTC. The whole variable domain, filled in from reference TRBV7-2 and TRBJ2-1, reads GAGVSQSPSNKVTEKGKDVELRCDPISGHTALYWYRQSLGQGLEFLIYFQGNSAPDKSGLPSDRFSAERTGGSVSTLTIQRTQQEDSAVYLCASSARQGPSDEQFFGPGTRLTVL.

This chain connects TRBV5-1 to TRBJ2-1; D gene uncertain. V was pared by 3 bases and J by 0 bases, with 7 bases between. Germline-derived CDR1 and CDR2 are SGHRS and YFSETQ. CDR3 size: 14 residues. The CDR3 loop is CASSSDSSYNEQFF. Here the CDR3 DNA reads TGCGCCAGCAGCTCGGATAGCTCCTACAATGAGCAGTTCTTC.

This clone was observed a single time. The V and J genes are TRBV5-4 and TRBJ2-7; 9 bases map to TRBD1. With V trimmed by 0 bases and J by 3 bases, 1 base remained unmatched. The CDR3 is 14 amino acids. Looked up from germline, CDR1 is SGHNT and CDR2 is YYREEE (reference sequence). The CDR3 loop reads CASSLGQGDYEQYF. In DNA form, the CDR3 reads TGTGCCAGCAGCTTGGGACAGGGGGACTACGAGCAGTACTTC.

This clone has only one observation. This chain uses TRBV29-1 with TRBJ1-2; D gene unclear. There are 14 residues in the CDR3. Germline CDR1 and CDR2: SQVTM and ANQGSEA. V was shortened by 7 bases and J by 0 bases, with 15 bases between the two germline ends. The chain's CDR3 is CSAGRQDANYGYTF. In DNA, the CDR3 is TGCAGCGCCGGCCGCCAGGACGCTAACTATGGCTACACCTTC. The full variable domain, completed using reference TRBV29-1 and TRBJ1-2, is SAVISQKPSRDICQRGTSLTIQCQVDSQVTMMFWYRQQPGQSLTLIATANQGSEATYESGFVIDKFPISRPNLTFSTLTVSNMSPEDSSIYLCSAGRQDANYGYTFGSGTRLTVV.

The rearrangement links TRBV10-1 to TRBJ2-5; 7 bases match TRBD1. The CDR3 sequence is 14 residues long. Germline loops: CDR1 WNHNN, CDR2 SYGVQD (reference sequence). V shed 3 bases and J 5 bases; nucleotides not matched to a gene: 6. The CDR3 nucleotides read TGCGCCAGCAGTGAAGGGACAGAATTGGAGACCCAGTACTTC. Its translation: CASSEGTELETQYF.

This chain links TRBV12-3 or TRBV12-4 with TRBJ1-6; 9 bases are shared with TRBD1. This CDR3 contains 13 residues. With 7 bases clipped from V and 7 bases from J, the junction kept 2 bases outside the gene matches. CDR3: CASNGQGNSPLHF. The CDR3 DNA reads TGTGCCAGCAACGGACAGGGGAATTCACCCCTCCACTTT.

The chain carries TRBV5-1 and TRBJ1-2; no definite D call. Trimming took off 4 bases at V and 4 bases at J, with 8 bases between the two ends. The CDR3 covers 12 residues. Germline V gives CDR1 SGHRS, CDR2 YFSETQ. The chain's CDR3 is CASSQDVYGYTF. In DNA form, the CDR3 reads TGCGCCAGCAGCCAGGATGTCTATGGCTACACCTTC.

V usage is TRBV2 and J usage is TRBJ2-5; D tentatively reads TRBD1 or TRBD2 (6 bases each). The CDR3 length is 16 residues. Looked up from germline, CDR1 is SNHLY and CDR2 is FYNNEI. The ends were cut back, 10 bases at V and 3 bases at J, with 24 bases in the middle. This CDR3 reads CAIERGTDRTKETQYF. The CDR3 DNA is TGTGCCATCGAGAGAGGTACAGACAGGACTAAAGAGACCCAGTACTTC.

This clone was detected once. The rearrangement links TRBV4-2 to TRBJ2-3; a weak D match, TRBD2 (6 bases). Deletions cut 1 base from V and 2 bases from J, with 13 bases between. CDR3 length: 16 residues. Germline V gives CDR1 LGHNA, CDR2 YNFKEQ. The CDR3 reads CASSQGTTRDTDTQYF. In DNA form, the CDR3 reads TGTGCCAGCAGCCAAGGGACTACCAGGGACACAGATACGCAGTATTTT.

This chain's CDR3 is CASSHTGGRTEAFF. CDR3 nucleotides: TGTGCCAGCAGCCACACAGGGGGCAGGACTGAAGCTTTCTTT. The chain links TRBV11-1 to TRBJ1-1, with 9 bases matching TRBD1. The germline CDR1 and CDR2 sequences are SGHAT and FQDESV (reference sequence). J gave up 5 bases and V 5 bases, and 6 bases lay outside the gene matches. CDR3 length: 14 residues.

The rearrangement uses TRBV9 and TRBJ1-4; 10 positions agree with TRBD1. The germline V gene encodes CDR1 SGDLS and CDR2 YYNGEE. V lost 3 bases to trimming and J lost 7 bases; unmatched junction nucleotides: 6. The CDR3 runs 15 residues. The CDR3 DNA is TGTGCCAGCAGCGGTAGACAGGGGGCAACTGAAAAACTGTTTTTT. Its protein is CASSGRQGATEKLFF.

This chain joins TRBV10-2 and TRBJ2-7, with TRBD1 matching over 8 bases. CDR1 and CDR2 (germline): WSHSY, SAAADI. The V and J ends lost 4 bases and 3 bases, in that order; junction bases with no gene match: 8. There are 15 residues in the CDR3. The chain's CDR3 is CASSGARGLDYEQYF. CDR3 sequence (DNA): TGCGCCAGCAGTGGGGCCAGGGGGCTAGACTACGAGCAGTACTTC.

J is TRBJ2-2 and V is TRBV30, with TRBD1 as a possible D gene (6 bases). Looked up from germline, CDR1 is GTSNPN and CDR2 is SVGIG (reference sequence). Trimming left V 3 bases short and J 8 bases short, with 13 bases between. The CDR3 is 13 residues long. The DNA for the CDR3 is TGTGCCTGGAGGGTCAACAGGGCTGGGGAGCTGTTTTTT. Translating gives CAWRVNRAGELFF.

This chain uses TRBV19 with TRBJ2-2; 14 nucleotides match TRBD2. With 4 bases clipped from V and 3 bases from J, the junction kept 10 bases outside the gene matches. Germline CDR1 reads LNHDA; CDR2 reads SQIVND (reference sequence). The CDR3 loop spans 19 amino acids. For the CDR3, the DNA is TGTGCCAGTAGTAGGATACCCGGGACTAGCGGGAGACACACCGGGGAGCTGTTTTTT. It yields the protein CASSRIPGTSGRHTGELFF.

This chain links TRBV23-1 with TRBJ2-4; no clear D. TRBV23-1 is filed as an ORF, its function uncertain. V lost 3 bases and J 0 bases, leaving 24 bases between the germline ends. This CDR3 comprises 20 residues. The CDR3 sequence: CASSHPREPDRFLAKNIQYF. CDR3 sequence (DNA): TGCGCCAGCAGTCACCCCCGAGAGCCCGATCGATTTTTAGCCAAAAACATTCAGTACTTC.

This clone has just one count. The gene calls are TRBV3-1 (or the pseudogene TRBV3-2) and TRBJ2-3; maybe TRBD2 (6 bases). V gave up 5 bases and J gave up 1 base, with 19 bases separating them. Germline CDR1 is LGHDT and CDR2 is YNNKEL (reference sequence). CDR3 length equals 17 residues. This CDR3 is CASSAHKFSSGTDTQYF. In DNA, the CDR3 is TGTGCCAGCAGCGCCCATAAATTTTCTAGCGGCACAGATACGCAGTATTTT.

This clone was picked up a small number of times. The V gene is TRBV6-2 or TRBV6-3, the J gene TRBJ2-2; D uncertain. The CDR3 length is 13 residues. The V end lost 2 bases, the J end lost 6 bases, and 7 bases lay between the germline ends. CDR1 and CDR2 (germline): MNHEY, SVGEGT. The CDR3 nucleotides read TGTGCCAGCAGTTACGGAGAGGCCGGGGAGCTGTTTTTT. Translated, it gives CASSYGEAGELFF.

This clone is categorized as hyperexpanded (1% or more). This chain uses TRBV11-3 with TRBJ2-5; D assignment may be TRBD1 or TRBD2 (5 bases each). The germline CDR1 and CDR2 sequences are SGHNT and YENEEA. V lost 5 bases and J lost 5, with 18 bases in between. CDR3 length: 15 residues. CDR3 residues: CASSPGRSSAETQYF. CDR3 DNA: TGTGCCAGCAGCCCGGGACGGAGTTCCGCGGAGACCCAGTACTTC.

The CDR3 sequence is CASSPGVGQGEETQYF. The CDR3 bases are TGTGCCAGCAGCCCCGGGGTTGGACAGGGGGAAGAGACCCAGTACTTC. The chain is built from TRBV6-2 or TRBV6-3 and TRBJ2-5; 10 bases are a match to TRBD1. Unmatched junction bases numbered 10, after V lost 6 bases and J lost 3 bases. Looked up from germline, CDR1 is MNHEY and CDR2 is SVGEGT. The CDR3 extends over 16 amino acids.

The CDR3 spells CASSIRGGRNEKLFF. Here the CDR3 DNA reads TGTGCCAGTAGTATTAGGGGCGGACGCAATGAAAAACTGTTTTTT. This rearrangement joins TRBV19 to TRBJ1-4, with D perhaps TRBD1 (5 bases). This CDR3 region has 15 residues. Per germline, CDR1 LNHDA and CDR2 SQIVND (reference sequence). The V end was cut by 3 bases, the J end by 5 bases, with 13 bases between.

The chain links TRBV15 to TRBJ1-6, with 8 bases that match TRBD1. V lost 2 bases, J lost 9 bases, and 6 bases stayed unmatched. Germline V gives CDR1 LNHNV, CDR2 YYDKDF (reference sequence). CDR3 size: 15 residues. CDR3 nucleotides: TGTGCCACCAGCAGATCACAGGGGGGGGTTTCACCCCTCCACTTT. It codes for CATSRSQGGVSPLHF.

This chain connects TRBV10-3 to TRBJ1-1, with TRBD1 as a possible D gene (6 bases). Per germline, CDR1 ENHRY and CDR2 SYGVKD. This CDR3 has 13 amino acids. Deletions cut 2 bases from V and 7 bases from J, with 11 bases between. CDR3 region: CAISERGGDEAFF. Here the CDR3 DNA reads TGTGCCATCAGTGAGAGAGGGGGAGATGAAGCTTTCTTT.